The T cell receptor beta chain under discussion was sequenced for a study of blood T cell repertoires in COVID-19. Seattle's enrolled individuals joined amid active infection and were then monitored longitudinally. This CDR3 spans 15 amino acids. Some clones are missing from TCRdb's copy, which holds only in-frame ones; the method was immunoSEQ multiplex PCR. The sample lists about 350,000 clones; less than 90% were seen once. This TCR came from a woman aged 60-75 years with COVID-19, enrolled during active disease. The sample taken for sequencing was peripheral blood. The chain recombines TRBV7-5 with TRBJ2-7; TRBD2, the D gene given by the table, was not confirmed from the DNA. TRBV7-5 is an annotated pseudogene. CDR3 amino acids: CVRSLIAGRIYEQYF. CDR3 sequence (DNA): TGTGTCAGAAGCTTAATTGCGGGGAGGATCTACGAGCAGTACTTC.